This section outlines one TCR beta chain sequence together with its context. The antigen is not known. The data were taken from a study of cytomegalovirus exposure and HLA in healthy donors. Findings of the study overall: It was assumed in the presence/absence analyses that sequencing depth was roughly uniform across donors. There were reportedly fewer N-insertions in an Asian-associated ancestry cluster than the roughly 670-donor mean, in a later analysis. Several of the most significant clusters were apparently associated with common viral pathogens in a later analysis. Most of the TCR beta V segments (in an earlier analysis) were productive either about 90% or about 30% of the time.

A multiplex PCR was run with 60 Vbeta primers and 13 Jbeta primers. Repertoires were generated with immunoSEQ multiplex PCR, while TCRdb's copy carries only in-frame clones and drops some. The sample holds about 190,000 clones, about four fifths seen once. The material sequenced was PBMCs. This sequence originates from a woman in her fifties or sixties in good health and CMV-seropositive.

As DNA, the CDR3 is TGTGCCAGCAGTTCCTCCAGGGTGCCTGGGGAGACCCAGTACTTC. Its protein is CASSSSRVPGETQYF. The V gene is TRBV28, the J gene TRBJ2-5, with a weak D call TRBD1 (5 bases). Germline CDR1 is MDHEN and CDR2 is SYDVKM. The CDR3 covers 15 residues. The V end was cut by 4 bases, the J end by 5 bases, with 17 bases between.